The 31 T cell receptor beta chains in this list originate from one sample, sequenced in a study of cytomegalovirus exposure and HLA in healthy donors. Sequencing was performed with immunoSEQ multiplex PCR; in TCRdb, only in-frame clones are kept and a portion is missing. The sample carries 110,000 or so clones, approximately 90% recorded once. The sample comprised PBMCs. These receptor sequences come from a young man in good health and CMV-seronegative.

The J gene is TRBJ2-5, the V gene TRBV14; D unresolved. V was shortened by 5 bases and J by 9 bases, with 13 bases between the two germline ends. Per germline, CDR1 SGHDN and CDR2 FVKESK. CDR3 length: 12 residues. The CDR3 sequence is CASSGSWRPQYF. The DNA for the CDR3 is TGTGCCAGCAGCGGATCCTGGAGACCCCAGTACTTC. Filled out from reference TRBV14 and TRBJ2-5, the complete variable domain reads EAGVTQFPSHSVIEKGQTVTLRCDPISGHDNLYWYRRVMGKEIKFLLHFVKESKQDESGMPNNRFLAERTGGTYSTLKVQPAELEDSGVYFCASSGSWRPQYFGPGTRLLVL.

J is TRBJ1-5 and V is TRBV27, with TRBD1 matching 7 bases. This CDR3 has 15 amino acids. V shed 8 bases, J shed 1 base, and the junction held 8 bases outside the gene matches. Germline V gene data show CDR1 as MNHEY and CDR2 as SMNVEV (reference sequence). CDR3 DNA sequence: TGTGCCAGCGGGAACAGGGGTATGAGCAATCAGCCCCAGCATTTT. Translated: CASGNRGMSNQPQHF.

The chain employs TRBV30 and TRBJ2-7, with D possibly being TRBD1 (6 bases). This CDR3 has 14 amino acids. Deletions cut 0 bases from V and 4 bases from J, with 13 bases between. The V gene's germline CDR1 is GTSNPN and CDR2 SVGIG (reference sequence). CDR3 loop: CAWSVQGRGYEQYF. For the CDR3, the DNA is TGTGCCTGGAGTGTACAGGGAAGGGGATACGAGCAGTACTTC.

This clone was detected only once. The chain carries TRBV5-1 and TRBJ2-7; 8 bases fit TRBD1. Germline values: CDR1 SGHRS, CDR2 YFSETQ. This CDR3 is 13 amino acids long. The V gene end was trimmed by 0 bases and the J gene end by 6 bases; junction bases not matched to a gene: 2. As DNA, the CDR3 is TGCGCCAGCAGCTTGGGGACAGGGCCCGAGCAGTACTTC. Translation gives CASSLGTGPEQYF.

The chain carries TRBV5-1 and TRBJ2-3; maybe TRBD2 (6 bases). This CDR3 is 14 amino acids long. In germline, CDR1 is SGHRS, CDR2 YFSETQ. With 4 bases removed from V and 3 bases from J, the gap between germline ends came to 12 bases. The CDR3 DNA is TGCGCCAGCAGCGTGGAGGGAGCGACAGATACGCAGTATTTT. Translation: CASSVEGATDTQYF.

V and J are TRBV27 and TRBJ2-6; TRBD2 is a possible D gene (6 bases). Germline CDR1 MNHEY, CDR2 SMNVEV (reference sequence). Trimming removed 10 bases at V and 4 bases at J, with 20 bases between. The CDR3 is 16 residues long. The CDR3 coding sequence is TGTGCCACAGGGCGGGGCCCCTTGCGAGGGGCCAACGTCCTGACTTTC. It specifies CATGRGPLRGANVLTF. Drawing the rest from reference TRBV27 and TRBJ2-6, the complete variable domain is EAQVTQNPRYLITVTGKKLTVTCSQNMNHEYMSWYRQDPGLGLRQIYYSMNVEVTDKGDVPEGYKVSRKEKRNFPLILESPSPNQTSLYFCATGRGPLRGANVLTFGAGSRLTVL.

The V gene is TRBV27, the J gene TRBJ1-2; D possibly corresponds to TRBD1 (5 bases). The CDR3 totals 14 residues. Trimming took 4 bases from V and 8 from J, leaving 17 bases between them. In germline, CDR1 is MNHEY, CDR2 SMNVEV (reference sequence). CDR3 sequence: CASSSLQGIGGYTF. The CDR3 DNA is TGTGCCAGCAGTTCCCTCCAGGGAATCGGGGGCTACACCTTC.

DNA for the CDR3: TGTGCCAGCAGCGGGACCGACTCGCGGGGGCCCCAGCATTTT. Amino acids: CASSGTDSRGPQHF. V is TRBV9 and J is TRBJ1-5; D gene ambiguous. V was clipped by 3 bases and J by 9 bases, with 16 bases between them. The CDR3 is 14 amino acids. CDR1 SGDLS and CDR2 YYNGEE come from the germline V gene.

This clone appeared once. The chain is built from TRBV11-2 and TRBJ2-1; 11 positions agree with TRBD2. Germline V gene data show CDR1 as SGHAT and CDR2 as FQNNGV. CDR3 length: 16 amino acids. The trim removed 3 bases at V and 6 bases at J, leaving 7 bases unmatched. CDR3 DNA: TGTGCCAGCAGCTTTACACTAGCGGGAGCCCTCAATGAGCAGTTCTTC. This encodes CASSFTLAGALNEQFF.

V usage is TRBV5-1 and J usage is TRBJ2-7; 13 bases are a match to TRBD2. CDR1 SGHRS and CDR2 YFSETQ come from the germline V gene. The trim removed 4 bases at V and 0 bases at J, leaving 4 bases unmatched. The CDR3 is 16 amino acids. The CDR3 DNA is TGCGCCAGCAGCCTGAGGACTAGCGGGAGCTCCTACGAGCAGTACTTC. Amino acids: CASSLRTSGSSYEQYF.

The rearrangement joins TRBV5-4 to TRBJ1-2; possible D gene TRBD1, 6 bases. Germline V lookup: CDR1 SGHNT, CDR2 YYREEE (reference sequence). The CDR3 totals 14 residues. Trimming left V 4 bases short and J 4 bases short, with 14 bases between. The CDR3 region has the DNA TGTGCCAGCAGCATAGGACAGCTTCTCTATGGCTACACCTTC. This translates into CASSIGQLLYGYTF.

This clone was recorded a few times. This chain joins TRBV10-3 and TRBJ1-4; D might be TRBD1 (5 bases). The V gene's germline CDR1 is ENHRY and CDR2 SYGVKD. CDR3 size: 15 residues. The V end lost 3 bases, the J end lost 1 base, and 9 bases lay between the germline ends. In DNA form, the CDR3 reads TGTGCCATCAGTGATACAGGACAAACTAATGAAAAACTGTTTTTT. Amino acid sequence: CAISDTGQTNEKLFF.

This clone was seen only once. V and J are TRBV7-2 and TRBJ2-7; 9 bases agree with TRBD1. CDR3 length equals 16 residues. Germline CDR1 is SGHTA and CDR2 is FQGNSA. The V gene end was trimmed by 5 bases and the J gene end by 2 bases; junction bases not matched to a gene: 10. This CDR3 reads CASSPTRTGAAYEQYF. The CDR3 bases are TGTGCCAGCAGCCCAACTAGGACAGGGGCAGCCTACGAGCAGTACTTC.

The V and J genes are TRBV29-1 and TRBJ1-3, with D maybe TRBD1 (5 bases). Between the trimmed V and J ends, which lost 7 bases and 4 bases, there was a span of 11 bases. The CDR3 is made up of 12 amino acids. Looked up from germline, CDR1 is SQVTM and CDR2 is ANQGSEA. This CDR3 reads CSAQAYGNTIYF. The CDR3 DNA sequence: TGCAGCGCACAGGCTTACGGAAACACCATATATTTT.

The rearrangement uses TRBV21-1 and TRBJ1-1; the D call of TRBD1 is as the table states it, not checked on the DNA. TRBV21-1 is a known pseudogene. The CDR3 totals 14 residues. CDR3 nucleotide sequence: TGTGCCAGCAGCAAAGGAACAGGGGGCCGCTTAGCTTTCTTT. Translation: CASSKGTGGRLAFF.

The chain recombines TRBV27 with TRBJ2-1; D possibly corresponds to TRBD1 (6 bases). The CDR3 covers 15 residues. Looked up from germline, CDR1 is MNHEY and CDR2 is SMNVEV (reference sequence). V was pared by 7 bases and J by 5 bases, with 18 bases between. The CDR3 DNA reads TGTGCCAGCACCATCAGGGGCAGGGCGGACAATGAGCAGTTCTTC. Amino acids: CASTIRGRADNEQFF.

The chain employs TRBV6-5 and TRBJ1-2; D gene unclear. V shed 5 bases and J shed 4 bases, with 17 bases lying between them. This CDR3 comprises 15 residues. The germline gives CDR1 MNHEY, CDR2 SVGAGI. CDR3: CASSLSAPGGYGYTF. For the CDR3, the DNA is TGTGCCAGCAGTCTGTCGGCCCCGGGTGGCTATGGCTACACCTTC.

This clone occurred once. The chain recombines TRBV5-6 with TRBJ1-2; 8 nucleotides match TRBD1. This CDR3 is built from 16 residues. The germline CDR1 and CDR2 sequences are SGHDT and YYEEEE. Losses at the gene ends were 0 bases for V and 6 bases for J; bases not matched to a gene: 10. The CDR3 is CASSLVGQGRLDGYTF. CDR3 nucleotide sequence: TGTGCCAGCAGCTTGGTTGGACAGGGACGACTCGATGGCTACACCTTC.

There are a few counts of this clone. The genes are TRBV5-1 and TRBJ1-2; the D is unclear. Trimming cost V 4 bases and J 4 bases, with 17 bases left between them. The germline V gene encodes CDR1 SGHRS and CDR2 YFSETQ. The CDR3 extends over 15 amino acids. The CDR3 reads CASSPDGPSLYGYTF. CDR3 sequence (DNA): TGCGCCAGCAGCCCGGATGGGCCATCCCTCTATGGCTACACCTTC.

This chain links TRBV19 with TRBJ1-2, with D unclear. V lost 4 bases and J lost 0, with 15 bases in between. Looked up from germline, CDR1 is LNHDA and CDR2 is SQIVND (reference sequence). CDR3 length: 16 amino acids. The CDR3 is CASSTRSLNTNYGYTF. For the CDR3, the DNA is TGTGCCAGTAGTACCAGGTCGCTAAATACTAACTATGGCTACACCTTC.

The V and J genes are TRBV4-1 and TRBJ2-1; TRBD2 matches 12 bases. From germline, CDR1 is MGHRA and CDR2 YSYEKL. CDR3 length equals 16 residues. V lost 2 bases and J lost 4; bases outside the gene matches: 3. The CDR3 spells CASSQRTSGNYNEQFF. DNA of the CDR3: TGCGCCAGCAGCCAACGGACTAGCGGGAATTACAATGAGCAGTTCTTC.

This chain uses TRBV5-1 with TRBJ2-5; D ambiguous. CDR3 length: 14 amino acids. V shed 3 bases and J shed 1 base, with 10 bases lying between them. CDR1 is SGHRS, CDR2 YFSETQ, per germline. In DNA, the CDR3 is TGCGCCAGCAGCTCCACTACGGGCCAAGAGACCCAGTACTTC. Protein: CASSSTTGQETQYF.

The chain carries TRBV29-1 and TRBJ1-2; 7 nucleotides match TRBD1. In germline, CDR1 is SQVTM, CDR2 ANQGSEA. The CDR3 covers 13 residues. V trimming: 6 bases; J trimming: 4 bases; junction bases outside the gene matches: 8. The CDR3 sequence: CSVQSTGFYGYTF. In nucleotides, the CDR3 is TGCAGCGTCCAGTCGACAGGGTTCTATGGCTACACCTTC.

Only one count was recorded for this clone. The chain uses TRBV25-1 and TRBJ1-1; 9 bases agree with TRBD1. V dropped 3 bases and J dropped 0; count of bases not matched to a gene: 5. This CDR3 is built from 16 residues. Looked up from germline, CDR1 is MGHDK and CDR2 is SYGVNS. CDR3 sequence (DNA): TGTGCCAGCAGTGAGCAAACAGGGGGCATGAACACTGAAGCTTTCTTT. Translating gives CASSEQTGGMNTEAFF.

The V call is TRBV6-5, the J call TRBJ1-4; weak D call: TRBD1 (5 bases). V lost 5 bases to trimming and J lost 5 bases, with 6 bases between them. Looked up from germline, CDR1 is MNHEY and CDR2 is SVGAGI. The length of the CDR3 is 12 residues. Here the CDR3 DNA reads TGTGCCAGCAGTCACAGGAATGAAAAACTGTTTTTT. Its translation is CASSHRNEKLFF.

This rearrangement joins TRBV6-5 to TRBJ2-7; TRBD1 matches 10 bases. Germline V gives CDR1 MNHEY, CDR2 SVGAGI. The CDR3 has 15 residues. The V segment lost 3 bases and the J segment 3 bases; nucleotides outside the gene matches: 5. CDR3 sequence: CASSYPGTGVYEQYF. The CDR3 DNA sequence: TGTGCCAGCAGTTATCCCGGGACAGGGGTCTACGAGCAGTACTTC.

The V call is TRBV7-6, the J call TRBJ1-1, with TRBD1 as a possible D gene (6 bases). Deletions cut 3 bases from V and 2 bases from J, with 19 bases between. From germline, CDR1 is SGHVS and CDR2 FNYEAQ. This CDR3 contains 17 residues. CDR3 in DNA: TGTGCCAGCAGCTTCTCCCCATCAGGGGCGCCCAACACTGAAGCTTTCTTT. Amino acid sequence: CASSFSPSGAPNTEAFF. Using reference TRBV7-6 and TRBJ1-1 for the parts outside the CDR3, the full variable domain is GAGVSQSPRYKVTKRGQDVALRCDPISGHVSLYWYRQALGQGPEFLTYFNYEAQQDKSGLPNDRFSAERPEGSISTLTIQRTEQRDSAMYRCASSFSPSGAPNTEAFFGQGTRLTVV.

The chain carries TRBV5-1 and TRBJ2-5; D perhaps matches TRBD2 (5 bases). V was trimmed by 3 bases and J by 1 base, leaving 13 bases between them. The CDR3 consists of 15 residues. Per the germline V gene, CDR1 is SGHRS and CDR2 is YFSETQ. The chain's CDR3 is CASSYEGDAQETQYF. The CDR3 nucleotides are TGCGCCAGCAGCTATGAGGGAGATGCCCAAGAGACCCAGTACTTC.

The chain carries TRBV27 and TRBJ2-7, with 9 nucleotides matching TRBD1. The junction had 7 bases not matched to a gene; V was cut back by 5 bases and J by 2 bases. This CDR3 contains 15 residues. From germline, CDR1 is MNHEY and CDR2 SMNVEV (reference sequence). CDR3 residues: CASSRLTGGPYEQYF. CDR3 coding DNA: TGTGCCAGCAGTCGACTTACAGGGGGCCCCTACGAGCAGTACTTC.

The chain joins TRBV9 to TRBJ1-1, with D unresolved. Looked up from germline, CDR1 is SGDLS and CDR2 is YYNGEE. The CDR3 sequence is 12 residues long. V lost 2 bases and J 5 bases, leaving 7 bases between the germline ends. For the CDR3, the DNA is TGTGCCAGCAGCGTGTCTGAGACTGAAGCTTTCTTT. Protein product: CASSVSETEAFF.

This clone was seen a few times. The genes are TRBV11-3 and TRBJ1-1; D is ambiguous. The CDR3 is 12 residues long. The V end lost 1 base, the J end lost 8 bases, and 8 bases lay between the germline ends. Looked up from germline, CDR1 is SGHNT and CDR2 is YENEEA. The CDR3 DNA reads as TGTGCCAGCAGCTTAGTCGGCAGGGAAGCTTTCTTT. Translating it yields CASSLVGREAFF.